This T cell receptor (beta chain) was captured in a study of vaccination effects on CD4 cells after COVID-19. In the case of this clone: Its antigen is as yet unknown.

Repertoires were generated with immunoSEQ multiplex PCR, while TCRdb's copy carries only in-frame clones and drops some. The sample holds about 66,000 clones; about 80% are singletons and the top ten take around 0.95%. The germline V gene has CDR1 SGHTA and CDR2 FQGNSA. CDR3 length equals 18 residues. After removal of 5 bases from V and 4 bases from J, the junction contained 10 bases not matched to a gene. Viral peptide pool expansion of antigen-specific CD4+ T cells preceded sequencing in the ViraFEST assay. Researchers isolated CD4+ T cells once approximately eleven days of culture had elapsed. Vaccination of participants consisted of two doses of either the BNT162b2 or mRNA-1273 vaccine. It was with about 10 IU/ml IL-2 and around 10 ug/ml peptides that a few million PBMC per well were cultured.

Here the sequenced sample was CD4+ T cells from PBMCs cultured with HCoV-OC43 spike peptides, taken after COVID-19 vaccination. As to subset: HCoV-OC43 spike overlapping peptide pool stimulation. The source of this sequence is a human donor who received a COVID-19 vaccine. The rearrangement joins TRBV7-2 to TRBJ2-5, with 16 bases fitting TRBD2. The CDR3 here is CASSITGTSGGARETQYF. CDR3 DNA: TGTGCCAGCAGCATAACCGGGACTAGCGGGGGGGCTAGAGAGACCCAGTACTTC.